A single sample is the source of the 10 T cell receptor beta chains below, sequenced in a study of OX40 agonist ivuxolimab in advanced cancers. Produced via immunoSEQ multiplex PCR; TCRdb's table is partial and in-frame only. The table has about 90,000 clones, 91% seen once. The sequencing here drew on CD4+ or CD8+ T cells sorted from blood, taken in a trial of the OX40 agonist ivuxolimab. The receptors here all came from an adult with an advanced solid tumor such as melanoma, head and neck, liver or kidney cancer.

The rearrangement joins TRBV7-9 to TRBJ2-7; a possible D gene is TRBD2 (5 bases). The germline V gene encodes CDR1 SEHNR and CDR2 FQNEAQ (reference sequence). V dropped 2 bases and J dropped 6 bases, with 11 bases sitting between them. The CDR3 loop spans 13 amino acids. CDR3 in DNA: TGTGCCAGCAGCTTAAGTCCTCGGGGCGAGCAGTACTTC. This sequence encodes CASSLSPRGEQYF.

The J gene is TRBJ2-5, the V gene TRBV4-2; 7 bases map to TRBD2. The CDR3 is 16 residues long. Germline V gene data show CDR1 as LGHNA and CDR2 as YNFKEQ. Trimming at V came to 3 bases and at J to 7 bases, leaving 14 bases not matched to a gene. CDR3 loop: CASSQGTGTTGGTQYF. DNA for the CDR3: TGTGCCAGCAGCCAGGGTACCGGGACTACGGGAGGGACCCAGTACTTC.

This rearrangement joins TRBV28 to TRBJ1-1, with D maybe TRBD1 (6 bases). CDR1 and CDR2 from the germline V gene are MDHEN and SYDVKM. Deletions cut 4 bases from V and 11 bases from J, with 23 bases between. This CDR3 is 15 amino acids long. CDR3 DNA: TGTGCCAGCAGTTCCTCGGACACACAGGGTTGGCGCGCTTTCTTT. Its translation: CASSSSDTQGWRAFF.

With respect to this clone: A far larger clone is just one base off, so this is likely a read error. The gene calls are TRBV11-3 and TRBJ1-1, with 7 nucleotides matching TRBD1. The CDR3 has 12 residues. Trimming removed 5 bases from V and 4 bases from J; junction bases left unmatched: 1. Germline CDR1 SGHNT, CDR2 YENEEA. CDR3 DNA: TGTGCCAGCAGCCCAGGGGGCACTGAAGCTTTCTTT. Amino acids: CASSPGGTEAFF.

The gene calls are TRBV12-5 and TRBJ1-1; TRBD1 matches 7 bases. CDR1 and CDR2 (germline): LGHNT, FRNRAP. The junction had 4 bases not matched to a gene; V was cut back by 1 base and J by 2 bases. The CDR3 consists of 15 residues. CDR3 bases: TGTGCTAGTGGTTTGGACAGGGGACTAAACACTGAAGCTTTCTTT. It is translated as CASGLDRGLNTEAFF.

The chain carries TRBV7-9 and TRBJ2-7, with D tentatively TRBD1 or TRBD2 (5 bases each). The CDR3 runs 14 residues. Trimming took off 4 bases at V and 5 bases at J, with 15 bases between the two ends. Germline V gene sequence: CDR1 SEHNR, CDR2 FQNEAQ (reference sequence). The CDR3 coding sequence is TGTGCCAGCAGCTCACCGGGGCTGCCCGACGAGCAGTACTTC. This encodes CASSSPGLPDEQYF. The full variable domain, in which reference TRBV7-9 and TRBJ2-7 provide the parts outside the CDR3, is DTGVSQNPRHKITKRGQNVTFRCDPISEHNRLYWYRQTLGQGPEFLTYFQNEAQLEKSRLLSDRFSAERPKGSFSTLEIQRTEQGDSAMYLCASSSPGLPDEQYFGPGTRLTVT.

The chain uses TRBV27 and TRBJ1-2, with TRBD1 matching 9 bases. This CDR3 comprises 16 residues. CDR1 and CDR2 (germline): MNHEY, SMNVEV (reference sequence). V trimming: 6 bases; J trimming: 4 bases; junction bases outside the gene matches: 12. The CDR3 DNA follows: TGTGCCAGCAGCGGACAGGGGTCACCCTGGGGCTATGGCTACACCTTC. It is translated as CASSGQGSPWGYGYTF.

Remarks on this clone: This specimen includes other DNA sequences encoding the same CDR3. The V and J genes are TRBV27 and TRBJ2-2; D is undetermined. V gave up 1 base and J gave up 2 bases, with 5 bases separating them. This CDR3 is built from 14 residues. The V gene's germline CDR1 is MNHEY and CDR2 SMNVEV (reference sequence). The CDR3 DNA is TGTGCCAGCAGTTTATATCCCAACACCGGGGAGCTGTTTTTT. The encoded protein is CASSLYPNTGELFF.

The chain carries TRBV7-2 and TRBJ1-2; possibly TRBD1 for D (6 bases). Per germline, CDR1 SGHTA and CDR2 FQGNSA. This CDR3 spans 15 amino acids. V was shortened by 5 bases and J by 4 bases, with 17 bases between the two germline ends. CDR3 sequence: CASSTNRVGVYGYTF. As DNA, the CDR3 is TGTGCCAGCAGCACAAACAGGGTCGGCGTCTATGGCTACACCTTC.

The chain carries TRBV7-2 and TRBJ2-7; TRBD1 might be the D (5 bases). CDR3 length: 17 amino acids. Trimming stripped 5 bases from V and 5 bases from J, with 25 bases between. CDR1 and CDR2 from the germline V gene are SGHTA and FQGNSA. The CDR3 sequence: CASSPQGRAGIRDEQYF. CDR3 nucleotide sequence: TGTGCCAGCAGCCCCCAGGGTCGGGCAGGAATTCGGGACGAGCAGTACTTC.